This note documents a single T cell receptor beta chain sequence. This specimen belongs to a study of blood T cell repertoires in COVID-19. Study-wide context: From T cells, B-cell-depleted T cells, or PBMCs came the material, which was cDNA or gDNA.

Method: immunoSEQ multiplex PCR; TCRdb's copy keeps in-frame clones and lacks some. The sample has about 180,000 clones, roughly nine tenths seen once; the top ten hold 2.5% to 3.5%. Germline CDR1 is SGHRS and CDR2 is YFSETQ. V dropped 2 bases and J dropped 2 bases, with 14 bases sitting between them. The CDR3 is 15 residues long. Sequenced: peripheral blood. The genes are TRBV5-1 and TRBJ2-7, with D possibly TRBD2 on 5 matching bases. This TCR derives from a woman in her twenties or thirties with active or convalescent COVID-19. The CDR3: CASSLFLNGAYEQYF. The CDR3 DNA follows: TGCGCCAGCAGCTTATTTCTGAACGGGGCCTACGAGCAGTACTTC.